This T cell receptor (beta chain) originates from a study of T cell responses to AZD1222 COVID-19 vaccine. With respect to this clone: Its matching antigen is unknown.

Measured with immunoSEQ multiplex PCR; TCRdb has only the in-frame clones, and not every one. This table has about 92,000 clones, about 91% appearing once. Trimming pared 5 bases from V and 1 base from J, leaving 8 bases between. CDR3 length: 14 amino acids. Germline-derived CDR1 and CDR2 are PRHDT and FYEKMQ (reference sequence). The study's findings and limits: Females made up more of the donors, who were largely white British, and clonal diversity may have come out too low.

This TCR was recovered from an adult in good health. The J gene is TRBJ2-2, the V gene TRBV13; TRBD2 is a possible D gene (5 bases). The starting material was peripheral blood, obtained on day 0 of MenACWY control vaccination. CDR3: CASSLGLNTGELFF. The CDR3 DNA sequence: TGTGCCAGCAGCCTCGGACTGAACACCGGGGAGCTGTTTTTT.